The entry that follows covers one T cell receptor beta chain sequence. A few counts support this clone. Its antigen target is currently unknown. No much larger clone exists at a distance of one base, and base qualities are not known. At the junction V is shortened by 4 bases and J by 8 bases; bases outside the gene matches: 7. CDR1 and CDR2 are drawn from the germline V gene: MNHEY, SVGAGI. The CDR3, from cysteine to phenylalanine, totals 14 residues. The only DNA kept is the CDR3, 42 bases in frame from the first base. Collaborating institutions collected whole blood in K2EDTA tubes following their own protocols. Collaborator samples were shipped for TCRbeta analysis as frozen whole blood, isolated PBMCs, or DNA extracted from either sample type. These data come from a study of blood T cell repertoires in COVID-19 (TCRdb year 2020). Concerning the study at large: The collaborator samples originated in the United States, Italy and Spain and spanned the acute and convalescent phases of COVID-19. The prospective study material was composed of cDNA or gDNA derived from T cells, B-cell-depleted T cells, or PBMCs. Subjects who had been exposed to COVID-19, were actively infected with it, or had recovered from it provided the deeply sampled blood TCRbeta repertoires that made up the dataset. A freely available public database, intended as a resource for researchers studying the immune response to SARS-CoV-2, is where the repertoires were released. The samples were drawn from two sources: the first 160 participants of the ongoing ImmuneRACE study, and approximately 1,300 subjects contributed by 6 global collaborators. Nearly every sample came with metadata listing a de-identified subject ID, COVID-19 status, age in years and sex. Where available, HLA class I and class II types were taken from metadata supplied by the sample provider and were not determined by assay-based typing.

General findings and caveats noted by the study authors: How much clinical and demographic metadata was included differed by source and by participant, and the metadata was provided uncurated.

TCRbeta CDR3 regions were amplified from genomic DNA using the immunoSEQ Assay, a bias-controlled multiplex PCR. The study's processing was this. Nucleated cell counts per sample were estimated from amplification of reference gene primers within the assay. Sequence reads were collapsed and filtered to measure the absolute abundance of every unique TCRbeta CDR3 rearrangement. For each sample, productive Simpson clonality was calculated as the square root of Simpson's diversity index over productive rearrangements. TCRdb carries this immuneACCESS record with in-frame sequences only. Its versions omit some clonotypes, under half of them owing to an unresolved V gene in the studies checked, with the rest unexplained. That table gives V, J and clone size, and the DNA gave D and trimming. The sample table holds fewer than 130,000 clones, of which approximately 80% were seen once. Together, the top ten hold less than 25% of the sample.

This clonotype was obtained from a man in his 70s with active or convalescent COVID-19. Material for sequencing was peripheral blood. The chain is encoded by TRBV6-5 joined to TRBJ1-2; 10 nucleotides in the junction match TRBD1. The CDR3 region reads CASSSGTGVRGYTF. The bases read TGTGCCAGCAGTTCGGGGACAGGGGTCAGGGGCTACACCTTC.